These 30 T cell receptor beta chains were all obtained from the same sample, sequenced in a study of tumor-infiltrating lymphocytes in localized non-small cell lung cancer. Data came from immunoSEQ multiplex PCR; TCRdb stores just in-frame clones and leaves some out. The sample holds fewer than 20,000 clones, approximately 70% seen once. The sample comprised lung tumor tissue. Every receptor here comes from a human donor with non-small cell lung cancer.

This chain uses TRBV6-1 with TRBJ2-1; a possible D gene is TRBD2 (7 bases). The CDR3 spans 14 residues. Germline V gene lookup returns CDR1 MNHNS and CDR2 SASEGT. V was cut by 3 bases and J by 4 bases, with 10 bases left in between. This CDR3 reads CASSEGGGYNEQFF. CDR3 sequence (DNA): TGTGCCAGCAGTGAGGGAGGGGGTTACAATGAGCAGTTCTTC.

This chain joins TRBV9 and TRBJ1-4, with TRBD1 matching 9 bases. CDR3 size: 14 residues. The junction had 5 bases not matched to a gene; V was cut back by 4 bases and J by 7 bases. Germline V lookup: CDR1 SGDLS, CDR2 YYNGEE. The DNA of the CDR3 is TGTGCCAGCAGCCTGACAGGGGGGGGTGAAAAACTGTTTTTT. Encoded protein: CASSLTGGGEKLFF.

The gene calls are TRBV19 and TRBJ2-6; a weak D match, TRBD1 (5 bases). CDR1 and CDR2 from the germline V gene are LNHDA and SQIVND (reference sequence). V shed 7 bases and J shed 0 bases, with 13 bases lying between them. The CDR3 sequence is 16 residues long. The CDR3: CASKVGDSSGANVLTF. DNA for the CDR3: TGTGCCAGTAAAGTAGGGGATAGCTCTGGGGCCAACGTCCTGACTTTC.

This chain links TRBV30 with TRBJ1-1; perhaps TRBD1 as D (6 bases). Trimming removed 1 base from V and 11 bases from J, with 20 bases in between. Germline assignment: CDR1 GTSNPN and CDR2 SVGIG (reference sequence). The CDR3 spans 14 residues. The CDR3 DNA is TGTGCCTGGAGTGGTCGGGGGGCGGCAGGTAGGGCTTTCTTT. It codes for CAWSGRGAAGRAFF.

V gene TRBV2 combines with J gene TRBJ2-5; D gene ambiguous. The germline gives CDR1 SNHLY, CDR2 FYNNEI. This CDR3 is 15 amino acids long. The germline V and J ends were trimmed by 3 bases and 3 bases, with 14 bases remaining between them. DNA for the CDR3: TGTGCCAGCAGTGAGGGGATAGGTGGAGAAGAGACCCAGTACTTC. This sequence encodes CASSEGIGGEETQYF.

V usage is TRBV19 and J usage is TRBJ1-1; D not resolved. Germline CDR1 LNHDA, CDR2 SQIVND (reference sequence). This CDR3 spans 14 amino acids. The V gene lost 7 bases and the J gene lost 3 bases, with 15 bases spanning the gap. Here the CDR3 reads CASTLRVEYTEAFF. Written as DNA, the CDR3 is TGTGCCAGTACTCTACGAGTCGAGTACACTGAAGCTTTCTTT.

The chain joins TRBV9 to TRBJ2-3, with TRBD2 matching over 11 bases. Germline CDR1 and CDR2: SGDLS and YYNGEE. The CDR3 loop spans 19 amino acids. V shed 2 bases, J shed 4 bases, and the junction held 15 bases outside the gene matches. CDR3 sequence: CASSVSGGATYGGADTQYF. The CDR3 nucleotides read TGTGCCAGCAGCGTTAGCGGGGGGGCCACGTACGGTGGTGCAGATACGCAGTATTTT.

The chain recombines TRBV18 with TRBJ2-3; 9 bases are a match to TRBD2. The V gene end was trimmed by 6 bases and the J gene end by 3 bases; junction bases not matched to a gene: 10. CDR1 is KGHSH, CDR2 LQKENI, per germline. The CDR3 runs to 16 residues. CDR3 sequence: CASSLSLAGSTDTQYF. The CDR3 DNA is TGTGCCAGCTCCCTAAGTCTAGCGGGATCTACAGATACGCAGTATTTT.

This chain connects TRBV28 to TRBJ1-2; possible D gene TRBD1, 5 bases. V was trimmed by 1 base and J by 4 bases, leaving 13 bases between them. The CDR3 runs to 15 residues. Germline assignment: CDR1 MDHEN and CDR2 SYDVKM. CDR3: CASSLSLQGIYGYTF. The CDR3 DNA is TGTGCCAGCAGTTTATCCCTTCAGGGTATCTATGGCTACACCTTC.

The V and J genes are TRBV28 and TRBJ2-7; 10 bases are shared with TRBD2. V was clipped by 6 bases and J by 4 bases; unmatched bases: 6. CDR1 and CDR2 from the germline V gene are MDHEN and SYDVKM. The CDR3 totals 14 residues. The CDR3 loop is CASRKAGGRYEQYF. In DNA, the CDR3 is TGTGCCAGCAGAAAAGCGGGGGGGCGGTACGAGCAGTACTTC.

The chain has TRBV15 and TRBJ1-1; weak D call: TRBD1 (5 bases). CDR1 and CDR2 (germline): LNHNV, YYDKDF (reference sequence). V shed 5 bases and J shed 1 base, with 14 bases lying between them. The CDR3 contains 15 residues. CDR3 loop: CATSPPSRGNTEAFF. The DNA for the CDR3 is TGTGCCACCAGCCCTCCCTCAAGGGGGAACACTGAAGCTTTCTTT.

The chain couples TRBV7-9 to TRBJ2-1, with D possibly being TRBD1 (6 bases). CDR1 is SEHNR and CDR2 is FQNEAQ in the germline V gene (reference sequence). CDR3 length equals 15 residues. V gave up 5 bases and J gave up 4 bases, with 15 bases separating them. This chain's CDR3 is CASSPMTGVYNEQFF. The CDR3 DNA reads TGTGCCAGCAGCCCGATGACAGGCGTTTACAATGAGCAGTTCTTC.

The V gene is TRBV28, the J gene TRBJ1-1; D remains ambiguous. The CDR3 runs to 13 residues. With 5 bases removed from V and 5 bases from J, the gap between germline ends came to 12 bases. CDR1 is MDHEN and CDR2 is SYDVKM in the germline V gene. The CDR3 DNA reads TGTGCCAGCAGTACCGGTGCGGGGACTGAAGCTTTCTTT. It translates to CASSTGAGTEAFF.

This clone showed up just a few times. This chain joins TRBV7-9 and TRBJ1-1, with D unclear. V lost 5 bases and J lost 5, with 12 bases in between. CDR1 and CDR2 (germline): SEHNR, FQNEAQ (reference sequence). This CDR3 comprises 13 residues. In nucleotides, the CDR3 is TGTGCCAGCAGCCTATTGACCGGGACTGAAGCTTTCTTT. Translation gives CASSLLTGTEAFF.

The chain joins TRBV6-1 to TRBJ2-5; maybe TRBD2 (7 bases). CDR3 length: 12 amino acids. V was trimmed by 8 bases and J by 5 bases, leaving 12 bases between them. The V gene's germline CDR1 is MNHNS and CDR2 SASEGT. The CDR3 sequence is CASGRGEETQYF. The CDR3 bases are TGTGCCAGCGGGAGGGGGGAGGAGACCCAGTACTTC.

The chain joins TRBV11-2 to TRBJ2-3; TRBD2 is a possible D gene (7 bases). CDR1 SGHAT and CDR2 FQNNGV come from the germline V gene. The V end lost 5 bases, the J end lost 6 bases, and 21 bases lay between the germline ends. There are 16 residues in the CDR3. This chain's CDR3 is CASSPNRGGGGDTQYF. CDR3 sequence (DNA): TGTGCCAGCAGCCCTAACCGCGGCGGGGGCGGGGATACGCAGTATTTT.

J is TRBJ2-3 and V is TRBV21-1; the D call TRBD2 from the table was never checked on the DNA. TRBV21-1 is a pseudogene locus. The CDR3 extends over 20 amino acids. The CDR3 coding sequence is TGTGCCAGCAGCCAGAGGACTAGCGGGTATCTTGACGGGGGCACAGATACGCAGTATTTT. This translates into CASSQRTSGYLDGGTDTQYF.

Of note for this clone: Other DNA sequences in the sample encode the same CDR3. The J gene is TRBJ2-7, the V gene TRBV5-1; perhaps D is TRBD1 or TRBD2 (5 bases each). CDR1 and CDR2 from the germline V gene are SGHRS and YFSETQ. Trimming stripped 3 bases from V and 3 bases from J, with 10 bases between. The CDR3 is 13 residues long. In DNA form, the CDR3 reads TGCGCCAGCAGCTCCCGGGACGGCTACGAGCAGTACTTC. Translation: CASSSRDGYEQYF.

The chain joins TRBV28 to TRBJ1-2; D perhaps matches TRBD1 (6 bases). The CDR3 runs to 13 residues. Germline V CDR1 and CDR2: MDHEN, SYDVKM. Trimming took off 7 bases at V and 8 bases at J, with 17 bases between the two ends. In DNA form, the CDR3 reads TGTGCCAGCACCCTAAGGGGGGGGGAGGGCTACACCTTC. Its protein product is CASTLRGGEGYTF.

This sequence joins TRBV28 and TRBJ2-2, with 10 bases matching TRBD1. Per germline, CDR1 MDHEN and CDR2 SYDVKM. Unmatched junction bases numbered 6, after V lost 6 bases and J lost 8 bases. The CDR3 is 14 residues long. CDR3 DNA sequence: TGTGCCAGCAGCGGACAGGGGGAAGGAGGGGAGCTGTTTTTT. Protein product: CASSGQGEGGELFF.

This clone was seen more than once but under ten times. The chain couples TRBV19 to TRBJ2-2; 7 positions agree with TRBD2. Germline loops: CDR1 LNHDA, CDR2 SQIVND (reference sequence). The CDR3 runs to 17 residues. J lost 0 bases, V lost 6 bases, and 10 bases had no gene match. The CDR3 loop is CASRKRSGGANTGELFF. The CDR3 DNA reads as TGTGCCAGTAGAAAAAGGTCGGGGGGAGCGAACACCGGGGAGCTGTTTTTT. The complete variable domain, with remaining parts taken from reference TRBV19 and TRBJ2-2, reads DGGITQSPKYLFRKEGQNVTLSCEQNLNHDAMYWYRQDPGQGLRLIYYSQIVNDFQKGDIAEGYSVSREKKESFPLTVTSAQKNPTAFYLCASRKRSGGANTGELFFGEGSRLTVL.

This rearrangement joins TRBV5-1 to TRBJ1-4; D might be TRBD1 (5 bases). The V gene lost 3 bases and the J gene lost 2 bases, with 14 bases spanning the gap. This CDR3 is 16 amino acids long. Germline V gives CDR1 SGHRS, CDR2 YFSETQ. Written as DNA, the CDR3 is TGCGCCAGCAGCTCGACTTTGGGGGGGACTAATGAAAAACTGTTTTTT. Protein sequence: CASSSTLGGTNEKLFF.

The chain couples TRBV27 to TRBJ1-6, with 8 bases aligning to TRBD1. The CDR3 contains 15 residues. The V and J ends lost 5 bases and 9 bases, in that order; junction bases with no gene match: 9. In germline, CDR1 is MNHEY, CDR2 SMNVEV (reference sequence). CDR3 sequence: CASSLRQGSGSPLHF. In DNA, the CDR3 is TGTGCCAGCAGTCTTCGACAGGGGTCAGGTTCACCCCTCCACTTT.

This sequence joins TRBV30 and TRBJ2-2; weak D call: TRBD2 (5 bases). Germline-derived CDR1 and CDR2 are GTSNPN and SVGIG (reference sequence). V lost 0 bases to trimming and J lost 4 bases, with 9 bases between them. This CDR3 is built from 14 residues. CDR3 nucleotides: TGTGCCTGGAGTGTAGCAGCGGCCACCGGGGAGCTGTTTTTT. Protein: CAWSVAAATGELFF.

There are a few counts of this clone. The gene calls are TRBV5-1 and TRBJ2-1; 7 nucleotides agree with TRBD2. The CDR3 covers 14 residues. Germline assignment: CDR1 SGHRS and CDR2 YFSETQ. Trimming removed 1 base from V and 9 bases from J; junction bases left unmatched: 7. This CDR3 reads CASSLSGGRGEQFF. CDR3 sequence (DNA): TGCGCCAGCAGCTTGTCTGGCGGGAGAGGTGAGCAGTTCTTC.

This clone appeared a few times. The V call is TRBV4-1, the J call TRBJ2-7, with 9 positions matching TRBD1. J was trimmed by 2 bases and V by 2 bases; bases with no gene match: 7. Germline-derived CDR1 and CDR2 are MGHRA and YSYEKL. The CDR3 has 16 amino acids. CDR3 bases: TGCGCCAGCAGCCAATCAATTGACAGGGGGACCTACGAGCAGTACTTC. Residues: CASSQSIDRGTYEQYF.

The gene calls are TRBV19 and TRBJ2-4; D is uncertain. With 0 bases removed from V and 3 bases from J, the gap between germline ends came to 15 bases. Germline V gene lookup returns CDR1 LNHDA and CDR2 SQIVND (reference sequence). The CDR3 covers 17 residues. This CDR3 reads CASSIDFKALGKNIQYF. The DNA for the CDR3 is TGTGCCAGTAGTATAGATTTTAAAGCGTTGGGCAAAAACATTCAGTACTTC.

V usage is TRBV6-1 and J usage is TRBJ1-3; the D gene is possibly TRBD1 (6 bases). Per the germline V gene, CDR1 is MNHNS and CDR2 is SASEGT. V was cut by 6 bases and J by 2 bases, with 11 bases left in between. This CDR3 region has 14 residues. For the CDR3, the DNA is TGTGCCAGCAGGCCCACAGGGACTGGAAACACCATATATTTT. Protein sequence: CASRPTGTGNTIYF.

This clone showed up just once. This chain uses TRBV29-1 with TRBJ2-1; 9 bases match TRBD2. Unmatched junction bases numbered 5, after V lost 5 bases and J lost 6 bases. The CDR3 totals 13 residues. Germline V gene sequence: CDR1 SQVTM, CDR2 ANQGSEA. CDR3 sequence: CSVHSGSSNEQFF. CDR3 in DNA: TGCAGCGTTCATAGCGGGAGCTCCAATGAGCAGTTCTTC.

This clone came up a few times. This chain links TRBV4-1 with TRBJ1-5; D is perhaps TRBD1 (6 bases). The V gene lost 2 bases and the J gene lost 0 bases, with 14 bases spanning the gap. Germline V CDR1 and CDR2: MGHRA, YSYEKL. The length of the CDR3 is 17 residues. Here the CDR3 reads CASSQFHEGVSNQPQHF. The DNA for the CDR3 is TGCGCCAGCAGCCAATTCCATGAGGGGGTTAGCAATCAGCCCCAGCATTTT.